Each of the 26 T cell receptor beta chains below was sequenced from the same sample in a study of OX40 agonist ivuxolimab in advanced cancers. The library was prepared using the immunoSEQ multiplex PCR assay. The source is immuneACCESS, and TCRdb retained only in-frame sequences with V and J called. Part of the clones is not carried over; for the studies checked, unresolved V genes explain less than half of this, and the remainder is unexplained. The sample yields roughly 61,000 clones; approximately 90% were counted once. Clones ranked in the top ten supply 0.3% to 0.35% of the sample. Specimen: CD4+ or CD8+ T cells sorted from blood, collected in a trial of the OX40 agonist ivuxolimab. These receptors originate from an adult with an advanced solid tumor such as melanoma, head and neck, liver or kidney cancer.

CDR3 residues: CASSEAPTGDYNSPLHF. Written as DNA, the CDR3 is TGTGCCAGCAGTGAAGCCCCAACAGGGGACTATAATTCACCCCTCCACTTT. The chain joins TRBV6-1 to TRBJ1-6; 7 bases match TRBD1. The CDR3 sequence is 17 residues long. The germline V gene has CDR1 MNHNS and CDR2 SASEGT. V was clipped by 0 bases and J by 3 bases; unmatched bases: 5.

The chain combines TRBV6-6 with TRBJ2-7, with D maybe TRBD2 (7 bases). The V gene's germline CDR1 is MNHNY and CDR2 SVGAGI (reference sequence). V gave up 10 bases and J gave up 4 bases, with 20 bases separating them. There are 14 residues in the CDR3. The DNA for the CDR3 is TGTGCCACCTCGAAGGGGGGGGGCCCATACGAGCAGTACTTC. Protein: CATSKGGGPYEQYF.

V gene TRBV6-5 combines with J gene TRBJ1-4; D call uncertain. Trimming took 6 bases from V and 4 from J, leaving 9 bases between them. The CDR3 sequence is 13 residues long. The germline CDR1 and CDR2 sequences are MNHEY and SVGAGI. CDR3 loop: CASSRAHNEKLFF. CDR3 DNA: TGTGCCAGCAGCCGGGCCCATAATGAAAAACTGTTTTTT.

In the case of this clone: One junction end disagrees with the germline gene, perhaps due to a read error. The genes are TRBV14 and TRBJ2-7; D is unclear. The CDR3 consists of 13 residues. The germline gives CDR1 SGHDN, CDR2 FVKESK. The CDR3 coding sequence is TGTGCCAGCAGCCAAGATAGGCGCGGCGGCCAGGACTTC. It translates to CASSQDRRGGQDF.

This clone occurred once. The chain is built from TRBV4-2 and TRBJ1-5; tentatively, D is TRBD1 (6 bases). V gave up 0 bases and J gave up 6 bases, with 12 bases separating them. CDR1 is LGHNA and CDR2 is YNFKEQ in the germline V gene. The CDR3 spans 15 residues. For the CDR3, the DNA is TGTGCCAGCAGCCAAGAGGGCCAGGGGCCTCAGCCCCAGCATTTT. Translation: CASSQEGQGPQPQHF.

This sequence joins TRBV19 and TRBJ2-7, with a possible D match to TRBD2 (5 bases). CDR3 size: 14 residues. The germline V gene has CDR1 LNHDA and CDR2 SQIVND (reference sequence). Deletions cut 3 bases from V and 5 bases from J, with 14 bases between. The CDR3 region has the DNA TGTGCCAGTAGTATCCGCCCCCGGGGTGACGAGCAGTACTTC. Its translation: CASSIRPRGDEQYF.

The chain carries TRBV2 and TRBJ2-3, with D possibly being TRBD1 or TRBD2 (5 bases each). The CDR3 is 14 residues long. V lost 11 bases and J 0 bases, leaving 15 bases between the germline ends. Looked up from germline, CDR1 is SNHLY and CDR2 is FYNNEI. The CDR3 region has the DNA TGTGCCTCTTTATACGGGGCTAGCACAGATACGCAGTATTTT. Protein sequence: CASLYGASTDTQYF.

This rearrangement joins TRBV9 to TRBJ2-1; 9 nucleotides align to TRBD2. The CDR3 contains 19 residues. Germline-derived CDR1 and CDR2 are SGDLS and YYNGEE. V lost 0 bases to trimming and J lost 4 bases; unmatched junction nucleotides: 14. This CDR3 is CASSVVAASGAGRYNEQFF. Here the CDR3 DNA reads TGTGCCAGCAGCGTAGTGGCGGCTAGCGGGGCGGGACGGTACAATGAGCAGTTCTTC.

The genes are TRBV21-1 and TRBJ2-5; the table names TRBD1, a call not compared with the DNA. TRBV21-1 is a known pseudogene. This CDR3 spans 15 amino acids. CDR3 amino acids: CASSDRGPRKETQYF. CDR3 in DNA: TGTGCCAGCAGCGACAGGGGGCCTCGGAAAGAGACCCAGTACTTC.

For the CDR3, the DNA is TGTGCCAGCGGTAGAGAGGGGGGCGGTACGCAGTATTTT. Translation gives CASGREGGGTQYF. V gene TRBV7-8 combines with J gene TRBJ2-3; tentatively, D is TRBD1 or TRBD2 (6 bases each). V was trimmed by 8 bases and J by 8 bases, leaving 17 bases between them. Germline CDR1 is SGHVS and CDR2 is FQNEAQ. The CDR3 runs 13 residues.

This chain links TRBV9 with TRBJ1-2, with 7 bases fitting TRBD1. J gave up 2 bases and V 2 bases, and 12 bases lay outside the gene matches. Germline V gene sequence: CDR1 SGDLS, CDR2 YYNGEE. The CDR3 has 17 amino acids. The CDR3 loop reads CASSVGGQKQPNYGYTF. The CDR3 DNA sequence: TGTGCCAGCAGCGTGGGGGGACAGAAGCAACCCAACTATGGCTACACCTTC.

This clone was counted between two and nine times. The chain employs TRBV10-1 and TRBJ1-5; D is unresolved. Germline V gene data show CDR1 as WNHNN and CDR2 as SYGVQD (reference sequence). The CDR3 loop spans 14 amino acids. V lost 6 bases, J lost 6 bases, and 15 bases lay in between. CDR3 sequence reads: CASSAGGAGQPQHF. The CDR3 DNA follows: TGCGCCAGCAGCGCAGGTGGCGCGGGTCAGCCCCAGCATTTT.

The chain recombines TRBV9 with TRBJ1-2; 11 bases map to TRBD1. Trimming cost V 0 bases and J 8 bases; bases outside gene matches: 3. Per the germline V gene, CDR1 is SGDLS and CDR2 is YYNGEE. The CDR3 is 14 amino acids. In DNA form, the CDR3 reads TGTGCCAGCAGCGTAGAGGGACAGGGGGGCGGCTACACCTTC. It encodes CASSVEGQGGGYTF.

This sequence joins TRBV5-1 and TRBJ2-7, with D perhaps matching TRBD1 (6 bases). Germline-derived CDR1 and CDR2 are SGHRS and YFSETQ. V shed 0 bases and J shed 1 base, with 11 bases lying between them. There are 15 residues in the CDR3. CDR3 sequence: CASSLAPTGSYEQYF. CDR3 in DNA: TGCGCCAGCAGCTTGGCCCCGACAGGTTCCTACGAGCAGTACTTC.

The CDR3 nucleotides read TGTGCCAGCAGTTACTCTGTGTCCTCTGGGGCCAACGTCCTGACTTTC. As protein: CASSYSVSSGANVLTF. The chain recombines TRBV6-5 with TRBJ2-6; D not certain. The CDR3 is 16 amino acids. With 0 bases removed from V and 0 bases from J, the gap between germline ends came to 6 bases. CDR1 is MNHEY, CDR2 SVGAGI, per germline.

The chain combines TRBV11-1 with TRBJ1-1, with D hard to call. Trimming cost V 1 base and J 10 bases, with 13 bases left between them. The CDR3 length is 13 residues. CDR1 SGHAT and CDR2 FQDESV come from the germline V gene (reference sequence). CDR3 protein: CASSLVVPGGAFF. The CDR3 coding sequence is TGTGCCAGCAGCTTAGTCGTCCCCGGAGGAGCTTTCTTT.

The chain couples TRBV5-8 to TRBJ1-6; no firm D call. The CDR3 contains 12 residues. V dropped 5 bases and J dropped 6 bases, with 6 bases sitting between them. Germline V lookup: CDR1 SGHTS, CDR2 YDEGEE. CDR3 sequence (DNA): TGTGCCAGCAGGAACCCTAATTCACCCCTCCACTTT. Its protein product is CASRNPNSPLHF. Filled out from reference TRBV5-8 and TRBJ1-6, the complete variable domain reads EAGVTQSPTHLIKTRGQQATLRCSPISGHTSVYWYQQALGLGLQFLLWYDEGEERNRGNFPPRFSGRQFPNYSSELNVNALELEDSALYLCASRNPNSPLHFGNGTRLTVT.

V is TRBV19 and J is TRBJ2-5, with 11 bases fitting TRBD1. CDR3 length equals 16 residues. V shed 7 bases, J shed 5 bases, and the junction held 12 bases outside the gene matches. In germline, CDR1 is LNHDA, CDR2 SQIVND (reference sequence). In DNA form, the CDR3 reads TGTGCCAGTACTGGGGGACAGGGGGTAGTGGCGGAGACCCAGTACTTC. It codes for CASTGGQGVVAETQYF.

This chain links TRBV19 with TRBJ1-1; no firm D call. Deletions cut 1 base from V and 1 base from J, with 7 bases between. CDR3 length: 14 amino acids. CDR1 and CDR2 (germline): LNHDA, SQIVND (reference sequence). The CDR3 DNA reads as TGTGCCAGTAGTATAGTAAGGGAGAACACTGAAGCTTTCTTT. Its protein product is CASSIVRENTEAFF.

The V call is TRBV19, the J call TRBJ2-1; the D gene could be TRBD1 or TRBD2 (5 bases each). The length of the CDR3 is 15 residues. Trimming stripped 6 bases from V and 6 bases from J, with 18 bases between. Germline V gene sequence: CDR1 LNHDA, CDR2 SQIVND (reference sequence). CDR3 nucleotides: TGTGCCAGTAGGCCAGGGTCGTCCCGGGGCAATGAGCAGTTCTTC. It specifies CASRPGSSRGNEQFF. Variable domain in full (rest from reference TRBV19 and TRBJ2-1): DGGITQSPKYLFRKEGQNVTLSCEQNLNHDAMYWYRQDPGQGLRLIYYSQIVNDFQKGDIAEGYSVSREKKESFPLTVTSAQKNPTAFYLCASRPGSSRGNEQFFGPGTRLTVL.

The V and J genes are TRBV6-5 and TRBJ1-2; D may be TRBD1 (5 bases). CDR3 length: 15 amino acids. The germline CDR1 and CDR2 sequences are MNHEY and SVGAGI. With 5 bases removed from V and 3 bases from J, the gap between germline ends came to 16 bases. The CDR3 spells CASSAGTSSYYGYTF. The CDR3 DNA sequence: TGTGCCAGCAGTGCTGGGACGTCCTCCTACTATGGCTACACCTTC.

This chain joins TRBV7-6 and TRBJ2-7, with 8 bases lining up with TRBD1. This CDR3 comprises 15 residues. Germline CDR1 is SGHVS and CDR2 is FNYEAQ. After removal of 0 bases from V and 5 bases from J, the junction contained 6 bases not matched to a gene. The CDR3 loop is CASSLAQGAGNEQYF. CDR3 coding DNA: TGTGCCAGCAGCTTAGCCCAGGGGGCTGGAAACGAGCAGTACTTC.

The CDR3 protein is CASSQVRGWTGELFF. For the CDR3, the DNA is TGTGCCAGCAGCCAAGTTCGGGGGTGGACCGGGGAGCTGTTTTTT. The chain links TRBV27 to TRBJ2-2, with D perhaps TRBD2 (6 bases). V lost 6 bases, J lost 5 bases, and 16 bases lay in between. CDR1 and CDR2 from the germline V gene are MNHEY and SMNVEV (reference sequence). This CDR3 is 15 amino acids long.

The gene calls are TRBV27 and TRBJ2-3, with D unclear. The germline gives CDR1 MNHEY, CDR2 SMNVEV (reference sequence). V was cut by 6 bases and J by 0 bases, with 10 bases left in between. This CDR3 spans 14 amino acids. The CDR3 DNA is TGTGCCAGCAGGGTGTTATCTAGCACAGATACGCAGTATTTT. As protein: CASRVLSSTDTQYF.

The V and J genes are TRBV7-9 and TRBJ1-4; tentative D call: TRBD1 (5 bases). The CDR3 is made up of 15 amino acids. CDR1 and CDR2 from the germline V gene are SEHNR and FQNEAQ (reference sequence). V was clipped by 5 bases and J by 8 bases, with 18 bases between them. CDR3 amino acids: CASSAGSGVDEKLFF. The DNA for the CDR3 is TGTGCCAGCAGCGCCGGATCGGGGGTGGACGAAAAACTGTTTTTT.

The chain links TRBV9 to TRBJ2-7; D is perhaps TRBD1 (6 bases). CDR3 length equals 14 residues. Germline lookup yields CDR1 SGDLS and CDR2 YYNGEE. Trimming cost V 3 bases and J 2 bases, with 12 bases left between them. The CDR3 DNA is TGTGCCAGCAGCGCACAGGGAAGGGCCTACGAGCAGTACTTC. Translating gives CASSAQGRAYEQYF.